A selection of T cell receptor beta chains follows, all from one sample in a study of cytomegalovirus exposure and HLA in healthy donors. Only in-frame clones appear in the TCRdb table, and some are missing; sequencing was by immunoSEQ multiplex PCR. The sample has some 220,000 clones, more than 75% seen once. Sequencing was performed on PBMCs. The receptor source for this set is a girl between 2 and 10 years old in good health and CMV-seronegative. CDR3s include the opening cysteine and the closing phenylalanine or tryptophan. The D gene is left open where the match is weak. Clone size is shown for a subset of rows, as once, few, many or a class of expanded clone.

j_call: TRBJ1-1; d_call: TRBD1; clone_size: -; cdr3_length: 13; v_call: TRBV10-1; cdr3_nt: TGCGCCAGCAGGGAACAGGGGAGCACTGAAGCTTTCTTT; cdr3_aa: CASREQGSTEAFF
j_call: TRBJ2-5; d_call: TRBD2; clone_size: -; cdr3_length: 17; v_call: TRBV5-6; cdr3_nt: TGTGCCAGCAGCTTCGGACTAGCGGGAAAGGGGGGAGAGACCCAGTACTTC; cdr3_aa: CASSFGLAGKGGETQYF
j_call: TRBJ2-1; d_call: TRBD2; clone_size: -; cdr3_length: 15; v_call: TRBV2; cdr3_nt: TGTGCCAGCAGTGAAACTAGCGGGGGGGCCACTGAGCAGTTCTTC; cdr3_aa: CASSETSGGATEQFF
j_call: TRBJ1-4; d_call: TRBD1; clone_size: -; cdr3_length: 16; v_call: TRBV5-1; cdr3_nt: TGCGCCAGTTACTCCGGACAGGGCCGTTTGAATGAAAAACTGTTTTTT; cdr3_aa: CASYSGQGRLNEKLFF
j_call: TRBJ1-5; d_call: -; clone_size: -; cdr3_length: 14; v_call: TRBV9; cdr3_nt: TGTGCCAGCAGCCCAGGGGTGGGCAATCAGCCCCAGCATTTT; cdr3_aa: CASSPGVGNQPQHF
j_call: TRBJ2-3; d_call: -; clone_size: once; cdr3_length: 15; v_call: TRBV5-1; cdr3_nt: TGCGCCAGCAGCTTGGAGTATCACTATTCAGATACGCAGTATTTT; cdr3_aa: CASSLEYHYSDTQYF
j_call: TRBJ1-5; d_call: TRBD1; clone_size: -; cdr3_length: 14; v_call: TRBV19; cdr3_nt: TGTGCCAGTAGACGTGAAAACAGGGGTCAGCCCCAGCATTTT; cdr3_aa: CASRRENRGQPQHF
j_call: TRBJ2-1; d_call: TRBD1; clone_size: -; cdr3_length: 16; v_call: TRBV25-1; cdr3_nt: TGTGCCAGCACCCCCCGGGGACAGAGCTCCTACAATGAGCAGTTCTTC; cdr3_aa: CASTPRGQSSYNEQFF
j_call: TRBJ1-1; d_call: -; clone_size: -; cdr3_length: 16; v_call: TRBV5-1; cdr3_nt: TGCGCCAGCAGCAGGGGAGACAGGCTCATGAACACTGAAGCTTTCTTT; cdr3_aa: CASSRGDRLMNTEAFF
j_call: TRBJ2-7; d_call: TRBD1; clone_size: -; cdr3_length: 14; v_call: TRBV29-1; cdr3_nt: TGCAGCGTTGACAGACAGGGGGAGACCTACGAGCAGTACTTC; cdr3_aa: CSVDRQGETYEQYF
j_call: TRBJ1-2; d_call: TRBD1; clone_size: -; cdr3_length: 16; v_call: TRBV15; cdr3_nt: TGTGCCACCAGCTCACTCCCCAGGGGGCAAAGCTATGGCTACACCTTC; cdr3_aa: CATSSLPRGQSYGYTF
j_call: TRBJ1-6; d_call: -; clone_size: -; cdr3_length: 17; v_call: TRBV5-6; cdr3_nt: TGTGCCAGCAGTTACACACCAGGGAGGCGCAATAATTCACCCCTCCACTTC; cdr3_aa: CASSYTPGRRNNSPLHF
j_call: TRBJ1-5; d_call: -; clone_size: -; cdr3_length: 17; v_call: TRBV6-9; cdr3_nt: TGTGCCAGCAGAAGTCCCAGGGCAGGGGTACGCAATCAGCCCCAGCATTTT; cdr3_aa: CASRSPRAGVRNQPQHF
j_call: TRBJ2-1; d_call: TRBD2; clone_size: -; cdr3_length: 15; v_call: TRBV10-3; cdr3_nt: TGTGCCATGGGGACTAGCGGGAGATCCTACAATGAGCAGTTCTTC; cdr3_aa: CAMGTSGRSYNEQFF
j_call: TRBJ1-6; d_call: -; clone_size: -; cdr3_length: 15; v_call: TRBV6-5; cdr3_nt: TGTGCCAGCAGTTACTCGAGAAGCGGGAATTCACCCCTCCACTTT; cdr3_aa: CASSYSRSGNSPLHF
j_call: TRBJ2-7; d_call: -; clone_size: -; cdr3_length: 18; v_call: TRBV4-1; cdr3_nt: TGCGCCAGCAGCCCGTCCTCCGGGGAGCGGAGGAGCTCCTACGAGCAGTACTTC; cdr3_aa: CASSPSSGERRSSYEQYF
j_call: TRBJ1-2; d_call: -; clone_size: -; cdr3_length: 16; v_call: TRBV6-1; cdr3_nt: TGTGCCAGCAGTGGAAAACTCGAGGGATTAAACTATGGCTACACCTTC; cdr3_aa: CASSGKLEGLNYGYTF
j_call: TRBJ1-3; d_call: -; clone_size: -; cdr3_length: 15; v_call: TRBV11-2; cdr3_nt: TGTGCCAGCGGCGGACAGCCTTTCTCTGGAAACACCATATATTTT; cdr3_aa: CASGGQPFSGNTIYF
j_call: TRBJ2-7; d_call: -; clone_size: -; cdr3_length: 16; v_call: TRBV4-1; cdr3_nt: TGCGCCAGCAGCCTCCTCTTTAGCGTCGACTCCTACGAGCAGTACTTC; cdr3_aa: CASSLLFSVDSYEQYF
j_call: TRBJ2-7; d_call: -; clone_size: -; cdr3_length: 15; v_call: TRBV6-5; cdr3_nt: TGTGCCAGCAGTTACAATCCAGGGATGGACTACGAGCAGTACTTC; cdr3_aa: CASSYNPGMDYEQYF
j_call: TRBJ1-2; d_call: TRBD1; clone_size: -; cdr3_length: 15; v_call: TRBV6-1; cdr3_nt: TGTGCCAGCAGGAGGGACAGGGGGAACTGGTATGGCTACACCTTC; cdr3_aa: CASRRDRGNWYGYTF
j_call: TRBJ2-7; d_call: -; clone_size: -; cdr3_length: 14; v_call: TRBV10-2; cdr3_nt: TGCGCCAGCAGTGAGGGAGAGATAGTTGACGAGCAGTACTTC; cdr3_aa: CASSEGEIVDEQYF
j_call: TRBJ1-3; d_call: -; clone_size: -; cdr3_length: 14; v_call: TRBV5-6; cdr3_nt: TGTGCCAGCAGCGTGATTGGGGAGCGAAACACCATATATTTT; cdr3_aa: CASSVIGERNTIYF
j_call: TRBJ2-3; d_call: TRBD2; clone_size: -; cdr3_length: 17; v_call: TRBV2; cdr3_nt: TGTGCCAGCAGTTACCTAACTAGCGGGGGGTATACAGATACGCAGTATTTT; cdr3_aa: CASSYLTSGGYTDTQYF
j_call: TRBJ2-3; d_call: TRBD2; clone_size: -; cdr3_length: 13; v_call: TRBV2; cdr3_nt: TGTGCCAGCAAGCGGGGGGGCACAGATACGCAGTATTTT; cdr3_aa: CASKRGGTDTQYF
j_call: TRBJ2-7; d_call: TRBD1; clone_size: -; cdr3_length: 13; v_call: TRBV19; cdr3_nt: TGTGCCAGTAGTGGGACAGGGGACTACGAGCAGTACTTC; cdr3_aa: CASSGTGDYEQYF
j_call: TRBJ1-2; d_call: -; clone_size: -; cdr3_length: 13; v_call: TRBV9; cdr3_nt: TGTGCCAGCAGCGTATCGGGGAGTTATGGCTACACCTTC; cdr3_aa: CASSVSGSYGYTF
j_call: TRBJ1-6; d_call: -; clone_size: -; cdr3_length: 14; v_call: TRBV10-2; cdr3_nt: TGCGCCAGCAGGGAACAGGGAGGGAATTCACCCCTCCACTTT; cdr3_aa: CASREQGGNSPLHF
j_call: TRBJ2-3; d_call: TRBD1; clone_size: -; cdr3_length: 15; v_call: TRBV5-1; cdr3_nt: TGCGCCGGCAGCGCTGGACAGGTCACATCGGATACGCAGTATTTT; cdr3_aa: CAGSAGQVTSDTQYF
j_call: TRBJ1-1; d_call: -; clone_size: -; cdr3_length: 12; v_call: TRBV29-1; cdr3_nt: TGCAGCGGGAATCAGGGGAACGGTGAAGCTTTCTTT; cdr3_aa: CSGNQGNGEAFF
j_call: TRBJ1-1; d_call: TRBD1; clone_size: -; cdr3_length: 13; v_call: TRBV29-1; cdr3_nt: TGCAGCGCAGGACAGGGCCTGAACACTGAAGCTTTCTTT; cdr3_aa: CSAGQGLNTEAFF
j_call: TRBJ2-1; d_call: TRBD2; clone_size: -; cdr3_length: 14; v_call: TRBV11-3; cdr3_nt: TGTGCCAGCAGCCTAGAAGCGGGGAACAATGAGCAGTTCTTC; cdr3_aa: CASSLEAGNNEQFF
j_call: TRBJ2-2; d_call: TRBD1; clone_size: -; cdr3_length: 17; v_call: TRBV18; cdr3_nt: TGTGCCAGCTCACCATTCTCCGGGACAGCGAACACCGGGGAGCTGTTTTTT; cdr3_aa: CASSPFSGTANTGELFF
j_call: TRBJ2-3; d_call: -; clone_size: -; cdr3_length: 16; v_call: TRBV7-3; cdr3_nt: TGTGCCAGCAGCCCAACCCCTGGACTGAGCACAGATACGCAGTATTTT; cdr3_aa: CASSPTPGLSTDTQYF
j_call: TRBJ1-6; d_call: TRBD1; clone_size: -; cdr3_length: 14; v_call: TRBV6-5; cdr3_nt: TGTGCCAGCAGTTACGACAGGGGGCCTTCACCCCTCCACTTT; cdr3_aa: CASSYDRGPSPLHF
j_call: TRBJ1-1; d_call: -; clone_size: -; cdr3_length: 14; v_call: TRBV18; cdr3_nt: TGTGCCAGCTCACCACAATCCTCGAACACTGAAGCTTTCTTT; cdr3_aa: CASSPQSSNTEAFF
j_call: TRBJ2-3; d_call: -; clone_size: -; cdr3_length: 13; v_call: TRBV18; cdr3_nt: TGTGCCAGCTCACCAAAGGGGCAGGATACGCAGTATTTT; cdr3_aa: CASSPKGQDTQYF
j_call: TRBJ1-1; d_call: -; clone_size: -; cdr3_length: 14; v_call: TRBV7-9; cdr3_nt: TGTTCCAGCAGCTTAGCTCGGGAGAACACTGAAGCTTTCTTT; cdr3_aa: CSSSLARENTEAFF
j_call: TRBJ1-1; d_call: -; clone_size: -; cdr3_length: 16; v_call: TRBV5-5; cdr3_nt: TGTGCCAGCAGCCTACTCGTGGTAGGGGTGAGCACTGAAGCTTTCTTT; cdr3_aa: CASSLLVVGVSTEAFF
j_call: TRBJ1-1; d_call: -; clone_size: few; cdr3_length: 13; v_call: TRBV6-6; cdr3_nt: TGTGCCAGCAGTTACGCCGGTTACACTGAAGCTTTCTTT; cdr3_aa: CASSYAGYTEAFF
j_call: TRBJ1-5; d_call: -; clone_size: -; cdr3_length: 14; v_call: TRBV6-5; cdr3_nt: TGTGCCAGCAGTTACCAGGGAAGCAATCAGCCCCAGCATTTT; cdr3_aa: CASSYQGSNQPQHF
j_call: TRBJ2-1; d_call: TRBD1; clone_size: -; cdr3_length: 14; v_call: TRBV19; cdr3_nt: TGTGCCAGTGACAGGGGGAGGAGATACAATGAGCAGTTCTTC; cdr3_aa: CASDRGRRYNEQFF
j_call: TRBJ1-5; d_call: TRBD1; clone_size: -; cdr3_length: 12; v_call: TRBV7-9; cdr3_nt: TGTGCCAGCAGCTTCCGCAGGGGGGCCCAGCATTTT; cdr3_aa: CASSFRRGAQHF
j_call: TRBJ2-7; d_call: TRBD2; clone_size: -; cdr3_length: 16; v_call: TRBV9; cdr3_nt: TGTGCCAGCAGTCTTGGACTAGCGGGGTCTAGCTACGAGCAGTACTTC; cdr3_aa: CASSLGLAGSSYEQYF
j_call: TRBJ2-1; d_call: -; clone_size: -; cdr3_length: 12; v_call: TRBV30; cdr3_nt: TGTGCCTGGAGTGCCGGGTACAATGAGCAGTTCTTC; cdr3_aa: CAWSAGYNEQFF
j_call: TRBJ1-3; d_call: TRBD1; clone_size: -; cdr3_length: 19; v_call: TRBV4-2; cdr3_nt: TGTGCCAGCAGCCCAATGGGGACAGGGGGCAAAGTGAAAGGAAACACCATATATTTT; cdr3_aa: CASSPMGTGGKVKGNTIYF
j_call: TRBJ2-5; d_call: TRBD1; clone_size: -; cdr3_length: 14; v_call: TRBV10-3; cdr3_nt: TGTGCCATCAGTACGGGACAGGCGGGGGAGACCCAGTACTTC; cdr3_aa: CAISTGQAGETQYF
j_call: TRBJ2-1; d_call: TRBD1; clone_size: -; cdr3_length: 17; v_call: TRBV15; cdr3_nt: TGTGCCACCAGCGAAATAACAGGGGGTAGGGGCTACAATGAGCAGTTCTTC; cdr3_aa: CATSEITGGRGYNEQFF
j_call: TRBJ2-2; d_call: -; clone_size: few; cdr3_length: 14; v_call: TRBV5-1; cdr3_nt: TGCGCCAGCAGCTTGGCCCTATCTGTCGGGGAGCTGTTTTTT; cdr3_aa: CASSLALSVGELFF
j_call: TRBJ2-7; d_call: -; clone_size: -; cdr3_length: 12; v_call: TRBV19; cdr3_nt: TGTGCCAGTAGTCCAGGGGCCTACGAGCAGTACTTC; cdr3_aa: CASSPGAYEQYF
j_call: TRBJ1-2; d_call: TRBD1; clone_size: -; cdr3_length: 15; v_call: TRBV11-2; cdr3_nt: TGTGCCAGCAGCTTGACGACAGGGACCAACTATGGCTACACCTTC; cdr3_aa: CASSLTTGTNYGYTF
j_call: TRBJ1-2; d_call: TRBD1; clone_size: -; cdr3_length: 14; v_call: TRBV7-9; cdr3_nt: TGTGCCAGCAGTCCCGGGACAGTCTTTTATGGCTACACCTTC; cdr3_aa: CASSPGTVFYGYTF
j_call: TRBJ1-1; d_call: -; clone_size: -; cdr3_length: 13; v_call: TRBV30; cdr3_nt: TGTGCCTGGAGTAGGGGGATGAACACTGAAGCTTTCTTT; cdr3_aa: CAWSRGMNTEAFF